This is a list of T cell receptor beta chains from one sample in a study of blood T cell repertoires in COVID-19. TCRdb keeps only in-frame clones here, not all; method: immunoSEQ multiplex PCR. The table has under 100,000 clones, about four fifths seen once. Sequenced input: peripheral blood. These receptors came from a woman aged 35 to 49 with active or convalescent COVID-19. The CDR3 runs from the conserved cysteine through the conserved F or W.

TRBJ1-5 | TRBV7-2 | CASSLQRMQPQHF
TRBJ2-5 | TRBV28 | CASSSYLLEETQYF
TRBJ2-7 | TRBV7-9 | CASSLGAGSNYEQYF
TRBJ2-7 | TRBV29-1 | CSVGFGRDSPYEQYF
TRBJ1-1 | TRBV6-2/TRBV6-3 | CASSYFQGTEAFF
TRBJ2-3 | TRBV4-3 | CASSQEPAGGATDTQYF
TRBJ2-1 | TRBV6-1 | CASSSTGANEQFF
TRBJ2-2 | TRBV4-2 | CASSPQKTGSGELFF
TRBJ2-7 | TRBV4-3 | CASSQDAGTGFTYEQYF
TRBJ2-7 | TRBV27 | CASSLVAGGFEQYF
TRBJ1-1 | TRBV19 | CASSIPGHRAFF
TRBJ2-5 | TRBV7-9 | CASSPRLAGVETQYF
TRBJ1-1 | TRBV28 | CASSRNLGMNTEAFF
TRBJ1-2 | TRBV3-1/TRBV3-2 | CASSQDRVRATNYGYTF
TRBJ2-5 | TRBV7-2 | CASSLGLQAAETQYF
TRBJ2-7 | TRBV9 | CASSDLERGASGRAESDYEQYF
TRBJ2-6 | TRBV27 | CASSLYPGGASGANVLTF
TRBJ2-7 | TRBV10-2 | CASRASAGTADRSTYEQYF
TRBJ2-3 | TRBV5-8 | CASSLSFSGREYF
TRBJ1-5 | TRBV28 | CASSPSGTGGKQPQHF
TRBJ2-1 | TRBV3-1/TRBV3-2 | CASSQAGLAGGEQFF
TRBJ2-1 | TRBV5-6 | CASSLWGLGADEQFF
TRBJ1-5 | TRBV19 | CASSIDWRGQGNQPQHF
TRBJ2-7 | TRBV7-6 | CASSRQAGTSGSLYF
TRBJ2-2 | TRBV28 | CASSPWTDTGELFF
TRBJ2-3 | TRBV5-1 | CASSYIADYTDTQYF
TRBJ2-3 | TRBV25-1 | CASSESSGVTDTQYF
TRBJ2-7 | TRBV10-3 | CAISVQGYEQYF
TRBJ1-1 | TRBV27 | CASSLSGTGFREAFF
TRBJ2-2 | TRBV30 | CAWTGNTGELFF
TRBJ1-3 | TRBV4-1 | CASSQTTGAAGNTIYF
TRBJ2-1 | TRBV29-1 | CSVGRDNYEQFF
TRBJ2-1 | TRBV18 | CASSPRQGNNEQFF
TRBJ2-3 | TRBV4-1 | CASSRSSGGRGGTQYF
TRBJ1-5 | TRBV18 | CASSPGLNQPQHF
TRBJ1-3 | TRBV6-2/TRBV6-3 | CASSWDRSGNTIYF
TRBJ1-2 | TRBV24-1 | CATGQDHGYTF
TRBJ1-4 | TRBV5-4 | CASSSAGTYEKLFF
TRBJ1-2 | TRBV10-3 | CAISASTGATGYGYTF
TRBJ1-6 | TRBV7-9 | CASSSGQPNSPLHF
TRBJ1-5 | TRBV19 | CASKEDSIFAQPQHF
TRBJ2-2 | TRBV2 | CASRWSADTGELFF
TRBJ1-4 | TRBV19 | CAIPDRGTTNEKLFF
TRBJ2-7 | TRBV6-6 | CASSSQREVRNEQYF
TRBJ2-5 | TRBV2 | CASNPGLRYQETQYF
TRBJ1-1 | TRBV13 | CASSLRDRGMNTEAFF
TRBJ1-4 | TRBV20-1 | CSASNRDTYDEKLFF
TRBJ2-7 | TRBV18 | CASSPSRLGSHYEQYF
TRBJ1-6 | TRBV7-9 | CASSLRTGDNSPLHF
TRBJ2-5 | TRBV5-6 | CASSPVAGLETQYF
TRBJ2-2 | TRBV10-2 | CATAGTVIAGELFF
TRBJ1-1 | TRBV19 | CASSSQGNLNTEAFF
TRBJ1-1 | TRBV7-2 | CASSLGGGTEAFF
TRBJ1-4 | TRBV4-3 | CASSRKQGINEKLFF
TRBJ2-7 | TRBV6-4 | CASTLNQGSTYEQYF
TRBJ2-3 | TRBV11-2 | CASSFSGQGTDTQYF